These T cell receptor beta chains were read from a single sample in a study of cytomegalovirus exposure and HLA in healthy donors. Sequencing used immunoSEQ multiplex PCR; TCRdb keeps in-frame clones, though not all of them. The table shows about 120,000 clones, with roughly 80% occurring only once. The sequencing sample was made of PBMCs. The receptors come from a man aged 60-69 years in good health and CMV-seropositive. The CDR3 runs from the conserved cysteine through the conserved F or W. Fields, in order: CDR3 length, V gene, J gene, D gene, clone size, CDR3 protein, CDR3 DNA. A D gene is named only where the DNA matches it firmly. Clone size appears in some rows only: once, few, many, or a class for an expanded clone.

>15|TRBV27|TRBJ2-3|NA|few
CASSFSSSSTDTQYF
TGTGCCAGCAGTTTTTCCAGTTCTAGCACAGATACGCAGTATTTT
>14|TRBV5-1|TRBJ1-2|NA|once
CASSLTGWGNGYTF
TGCGCCAGCAGCTTGACAGGGTGGGGTAATGGCTACACCTTC
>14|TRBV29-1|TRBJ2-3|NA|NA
CSASDRSGTDTQYF
TGCAGCGCCTCAGATCGGAGTGGAACAGATACGCAGTATTTT
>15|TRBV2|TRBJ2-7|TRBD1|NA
CASNPQGQLYYEQYF
TGTGCCAGCAATCCACAGGGACAGTTATACTACGAGCAGTACTTC
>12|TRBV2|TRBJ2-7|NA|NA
CASRMDSYEQYF
TGTGCCAGTCGGATGGACAGCTACGAGCAGTACTTC
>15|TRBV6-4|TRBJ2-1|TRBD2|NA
CASSGGTKPPWEQFF
TGTGCCAGCAGTGGAGGGACTAAACCCCCGTGGGAGCAGTTCTTC
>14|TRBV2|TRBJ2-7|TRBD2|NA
CASSRTSGSYEQYF
TGTGCCAGCAGTAGGACTAGCGGGAGCTACGAGCAGTACTTC
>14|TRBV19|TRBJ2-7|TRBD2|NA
CASSPGRPLYEQYF
TGTGCCAGTAGCCCCGGGAGGCCGCTCTACGAGCAGTACTTC
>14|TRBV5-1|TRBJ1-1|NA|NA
CASSLVAVGTEAFF
TGCGCCAGCAGCTTGGTAGCAGTGGGCACTGAAGCTTTCTTT
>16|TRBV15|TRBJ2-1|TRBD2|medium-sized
CATSRMTSEPYNEQFF
TGTGCCACCAGCAGGATGACTAGCGAACCTTACAATGAGCAGTTCTTC
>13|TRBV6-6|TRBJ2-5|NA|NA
CASSSQGSETQYF
TGTGCCAGCAGTTCCCAGGGGTCAGAGACCCAGTACTTC
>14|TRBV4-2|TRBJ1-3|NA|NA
CASSQGGAGNTIYF
TGTGCCAGCAGCCAAGGAGGTGCTGGAAACACCATATATTTT
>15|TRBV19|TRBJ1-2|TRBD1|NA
CASSLGQGLFYGYTF
TGTGCCAGTAGCCTTGGACAGGGGCTTTTCTATGGCTACACCTTC
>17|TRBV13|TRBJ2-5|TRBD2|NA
CASSSSGAGRDQETQYF
TGTGCCAGCAGCTCGTCGGGAGCGGGAAGGGACCAAGAGACCCAGTACTTC
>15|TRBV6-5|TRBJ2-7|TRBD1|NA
CASRRPGQPVYEQYF
TGTGCCAGCAGGAGACCGGGACAGCCTGTCTACGAGCAGTACTTC
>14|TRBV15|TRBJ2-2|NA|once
CATGFRANTGELFF
TGTGCCACCGGGTTCAGGGCGAACACCGGGGAGCTGTTTTTT
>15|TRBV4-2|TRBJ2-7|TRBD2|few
CASSPLGGSSYEQYF
TGTGCCAGCAGCCCACTGGGAGGGAGCTCCTACGAGCAGTACTTC
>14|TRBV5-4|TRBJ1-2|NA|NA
CASSLVGNLRGYTF
TGTGCCAGCAGCTTGGTCGGGAACCTTCGTGGCTACACCTTC
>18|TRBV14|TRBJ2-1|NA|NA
CASSQGGPSQPKYNEQFF
TGTGCCAGCAGCCAAGGAGGCCCCTCCCAACCCAAGTACAATGAGCAGTTCTTC
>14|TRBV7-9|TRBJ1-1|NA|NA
CASSPATENTEAFF
TGTGCCAGCAGCCCGGCGACAGAGAACACTGAAGCTTTCTTT
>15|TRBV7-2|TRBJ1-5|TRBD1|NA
CASSFGQGSYQPQHF
TGTGCCAGCAGCTTCGGACAGGGGAGCTATCAGCCCCAGCATTTT
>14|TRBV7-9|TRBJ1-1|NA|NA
CASSLSVLNTEAFF
TGTGCCAGCAGCCTATCGGTACTAAACACTGAAGCTTTCTTT
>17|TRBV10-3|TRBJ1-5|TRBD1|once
CAIKKDRGGNSNQPQHF
TGTGCCATCAAGAAGGACAGGGGGGGAAATAGCAATCAGCCCCAGCATTTT
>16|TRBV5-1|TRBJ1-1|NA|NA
CASSRGTGIGNTEAFF
TGCGCCAGCAGCCGCGGAACCGGGATAGGGAACACTGAAGCTTTCTTT
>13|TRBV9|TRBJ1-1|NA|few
CASSRQPNTEAFF
TGTGCCAGCTCCCGACAGCCAAACACTGAAGCTTTCTTT
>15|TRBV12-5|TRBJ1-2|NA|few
CASGSDGALGLGYTF
TGTGCTAGTGGTTCGGATGGGGCCCTGGGTCTTGGCTACACCTTC
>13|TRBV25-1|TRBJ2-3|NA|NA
CASSDPGTDTQYF
TGTGCCAGCAGTGATCCAGGCACAGATACGCAGTATTTT
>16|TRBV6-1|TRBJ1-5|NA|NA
CASSDLAGYSNQPQHF
TGTGCCAGCAGTGATCTGGCAGGGTATAGCAATCAGCCCCAGCATTTT
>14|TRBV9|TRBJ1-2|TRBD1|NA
CASSSPGTVSGYTF
TGTGCCAGCAGCTCTCCCGGGACAGTAAGTGGCTACACCTTC
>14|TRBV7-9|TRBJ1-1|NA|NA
CASSSWDKNTEAFF
TGTGCCAGCAGCTCCTGGGACAAGAACACTGAAGCTTTCTTT
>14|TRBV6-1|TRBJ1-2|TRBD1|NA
CASSGTGRGYGYTF
TGTGCCAGCAGTGGGACAGGGAGGGGCTATGGCTACACCTTC
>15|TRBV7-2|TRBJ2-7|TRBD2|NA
CASSQLAGGPHEQYF
TGTGCCAGCAGCCAGCTAGCGGGGGGGCCCCACGAGCAGTACTTC
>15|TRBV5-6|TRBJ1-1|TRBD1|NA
CASSLPGQGASEAFF
TGTGCCAGCAGCCTGCCGGGGCAGGGGGCATCTGAAGCTTTCTTT
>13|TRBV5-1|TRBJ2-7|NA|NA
CASSLEAGLEQYF
TGCGCCAGCAGCTTGGAGGCAGGGCTCGAGCAGTACTTC
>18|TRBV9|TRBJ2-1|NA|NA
CASSVDGGRGTRRNEQFF
TGTGCCAGCAGCGTAGATGGAGGGCGGGGGACAAGGAGGAATGAGCAGTTCTTC
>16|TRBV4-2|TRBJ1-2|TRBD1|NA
CASSQGTGTGNYGYTF
TGTGCCAGCAGCCAAGGCACCGGGACAGGGAATTATGGCTACACCTTC
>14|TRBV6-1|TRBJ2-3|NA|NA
CASSDRGPTDTQYF
TGTGCCAGCAGTGACAGGGGCCCTACAGATACGCAGTATTTT
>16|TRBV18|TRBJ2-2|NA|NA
CASSPIMGANTGELFF
TGTGCCAGCTCCCCCATTATGGGGGCCAACACCGGGGAGCTGTTTTTT
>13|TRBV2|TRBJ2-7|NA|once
CASFGTPTYEQYF
TGTGCCAGTTTCGGGACACCGACCTACGAGCAGTACTTC
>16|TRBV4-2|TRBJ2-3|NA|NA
CASSQEGYSRSDTQYF
TGTGCCAGCAGCCAAGAGGGTTACAGCCGGTCAGATACGCAGTATTTT
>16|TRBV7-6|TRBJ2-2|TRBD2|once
CASSLWAGGPSGELFF
TGTGCCAGCAGCTTATGGGCGGGAGGGCCCTCCGGGGAGCTGTTTTTT
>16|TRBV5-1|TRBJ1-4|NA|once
CASSRAGPSGGEKLFF
TGCGCCAGCAGCCGGGCGGGACCATCCGGGGGTGAAAAACTGTTTTTT
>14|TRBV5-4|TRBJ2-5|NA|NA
CASSWWTLQETQYF
TGTGCCAGCAGCTGGTGGACTCTCCAAGAGACCCAGTACTTC
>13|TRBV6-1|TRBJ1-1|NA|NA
CAGIAQPNTEAFF
TGTGCCGGAATAGCCCAGCCGAACACTGAAGCTTTCTTT
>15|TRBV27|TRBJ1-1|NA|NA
CASSLQGSSSGEAFF
TGTGCCAGCAGTTTACAAGGGAGCTCCTCCGGTGAAGCTTTCTTT
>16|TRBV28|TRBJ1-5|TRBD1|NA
CASSLAQGAPGQPQHF
TGTGCCAGCAGTTTAGCGCAGGGGGCGCCGGGTCAGCCCCAGCATTTT
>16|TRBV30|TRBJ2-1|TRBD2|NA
CAWRGGLAGALNEQFF
TGTGCCTGGAGGGGGGGACTAGCGGGGGCTTTAAATGAGCAGTTCTTC